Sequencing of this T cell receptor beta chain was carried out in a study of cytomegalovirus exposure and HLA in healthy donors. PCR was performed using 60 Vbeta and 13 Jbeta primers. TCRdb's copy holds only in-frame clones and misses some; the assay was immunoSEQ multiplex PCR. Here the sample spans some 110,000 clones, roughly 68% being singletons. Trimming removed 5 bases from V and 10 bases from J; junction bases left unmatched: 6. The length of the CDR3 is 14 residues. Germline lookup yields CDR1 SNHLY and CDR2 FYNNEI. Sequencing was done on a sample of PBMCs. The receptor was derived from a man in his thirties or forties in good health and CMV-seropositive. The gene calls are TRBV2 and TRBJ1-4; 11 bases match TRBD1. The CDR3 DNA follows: TGTGCCAGCAGTCGGGACAGGGGGTACGGAAAACTGTTTTTT. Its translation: CASSRDRGYGKLFF.